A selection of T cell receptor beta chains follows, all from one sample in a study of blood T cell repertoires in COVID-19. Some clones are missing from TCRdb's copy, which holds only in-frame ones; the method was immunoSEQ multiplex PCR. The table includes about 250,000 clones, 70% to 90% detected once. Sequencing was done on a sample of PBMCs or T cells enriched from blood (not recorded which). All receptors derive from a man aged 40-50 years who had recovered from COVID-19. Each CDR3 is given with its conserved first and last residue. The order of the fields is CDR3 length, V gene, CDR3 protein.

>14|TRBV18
CASSLAGGGHEQYF
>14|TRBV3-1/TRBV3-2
CASSQDSVNYGYTF
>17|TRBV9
CASSVSSSGKNTGELFF
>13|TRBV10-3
CAIRNSRTYEQYF
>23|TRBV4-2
CASSPPRVLRRILKLAGNYEQYF
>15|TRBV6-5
CASSYIVVGGREAFF
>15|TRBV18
CASSPGEPSYNEQFF
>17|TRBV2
CASSIIRTRRGGGEQFF
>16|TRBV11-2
CASSLDVGFRVTEAFF
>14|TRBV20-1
CSASGRGTREKLFF
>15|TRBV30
CAWSVRRGLSYEQYF
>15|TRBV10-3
CATGGLQGPTGELFF
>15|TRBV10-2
CACTTGRANTGELFF
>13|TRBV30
CAWSSGGSEKLFF
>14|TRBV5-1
CASSLEGGAEKLFF
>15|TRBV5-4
CASSQSVTTNEKLFF
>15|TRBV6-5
CASSYSPDSPYEQYF
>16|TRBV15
CATSRGMGHSTDTQYF
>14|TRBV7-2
CASSPERNTGELFF
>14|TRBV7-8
CASSPGGTGNTIYF
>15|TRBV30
CAWSYGGGTTDTQYF
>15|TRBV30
CAWALAGAGNQPQHF
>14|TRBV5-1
CASSHGQVDDTIYF